This entry is about one T cell receptor beta chain. As yet, its antigen is unknown. Trimming removed 1 base from V and 3 bases from J, with 10 bases in between. The CDR3 sequence is 15 residues long. The V gene's germline CDR1 is SGHRS and CDR2 YFSETQ. After autologous stem cell transplantation all patients relapsed, and prior brentuximab vedotin exposure differed between cohorts. When best responses were assessed, they were complete response, partial response or progressive disease. This sample was included in a study of PD-1 blockade in classical Hodgkin lymphoma. Whole-study findings and limits: The baseline diversity of complete responders showed similarity to that of newly diagnosed patients. Sources of repertoire differences remain undefined, possibly disease activity or prior therapy. Compared with healthy donors, newly diagnosed patients reportedly showed lower baseline TCR diversity.

Using immunoSEQ multiplex PCR, the repertoire was profiled, and TCRdb retains in-frame clones only, with some absent. The sample has about 40,000 clones; less than 80% are singletons. The source was peripheral blood mononuclear cells (PBMCs), collected at baseline. This chain links TRBV5-1 with TRBJ2-2; D gene ambiguous. This clonotype was sampled from a human donor with classical Hodgkin lymphoma. This chain's CDR3 is CASSLRSADTGELFF. The CDR3 region has the DNA TGCGCCAGCAGCTTGAGGAGTGCAGACACCGGGGAGCTGTTTTTT. Full variable domain (remainder filled in from reference TRBV5-1 and TRBJ2-2): KAGVTQTPRYLIKTRGQQVTLSCSPISGHRSVSWYQQTPGQGLQFLFEYFSETQRNKGNFPGRFSGRQFSNSRSEMNVSTLELGDSALYLCASSLRSADTGELFFGEGSRLTVL.